This TCR beta chain emerged from a study of shared clonotypes between healthy human individuals. At the level of the study: There were three CD4 naive, three CD4 memory, two CD8 naive and one CD8 memory plates per donor.

Whole-study results and caveats: Only a few donors were included, so the genetic and exposure-history diversity represented was limited. Shared clonotypes: approximately 5% naive CD4, roughly 3.5% naive CD8, about 2.4% memory CD4, 0.4% to 0.5% memory CD8.

As for this clone: What it binds is not known.

Unmatched junction bases numbered 5, after V lost 0 bases and J lost 11 bases. This CDR3 region has 14 residues. In germline, CDR1 is MNHEY, CDR2 SMNVEV (reference sequence). Sequencing used immunoSEQ multiplex PCR; TCRdb keeps in-frame clones, though not all of them. The data contain 1 million to 1.2 million clones, 60% to 85% of them singletons. Sequenced: memory CD4+ T cells from PBMCs. This sample's subset: CD45RA-negative fraction. The J gene is TRBJ2-7, the V gene TRBV27; 12 positions agree with TRBD2. The source of this sequence is a man between 18 and 29 years old in good health. Some clones in this sample may be carry-over from other donors' samples. The CDR3 here is CASSLSRLAGAKYF. DNA for the CDR3: TGTGCCAGCAGTTTATCGAGACTAGCGGGAGCCAAGTACTTC.